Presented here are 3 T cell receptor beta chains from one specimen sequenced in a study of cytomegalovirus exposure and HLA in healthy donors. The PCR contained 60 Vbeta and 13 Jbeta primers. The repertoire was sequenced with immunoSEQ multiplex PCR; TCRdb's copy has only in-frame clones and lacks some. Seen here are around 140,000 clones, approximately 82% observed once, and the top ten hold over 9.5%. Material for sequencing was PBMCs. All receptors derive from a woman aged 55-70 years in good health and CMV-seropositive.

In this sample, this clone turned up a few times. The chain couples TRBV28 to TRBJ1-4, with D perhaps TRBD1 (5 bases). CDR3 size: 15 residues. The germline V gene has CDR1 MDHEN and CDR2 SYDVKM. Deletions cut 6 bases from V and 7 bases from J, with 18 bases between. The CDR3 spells CASRLPWDLSEKLFF. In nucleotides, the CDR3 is TGTGCCAGCAGACTACCCTGGGACTTATCTGAAAAACTGTTTTTT.

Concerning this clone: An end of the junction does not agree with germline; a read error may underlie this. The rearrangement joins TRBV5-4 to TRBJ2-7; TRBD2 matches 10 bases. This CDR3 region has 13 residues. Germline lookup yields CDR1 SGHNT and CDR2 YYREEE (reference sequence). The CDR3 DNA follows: TGTGCCAGCAGCACTCAGGGACTAGCGAGTTTCTATTTC. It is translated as CASSTQGLASFYF.

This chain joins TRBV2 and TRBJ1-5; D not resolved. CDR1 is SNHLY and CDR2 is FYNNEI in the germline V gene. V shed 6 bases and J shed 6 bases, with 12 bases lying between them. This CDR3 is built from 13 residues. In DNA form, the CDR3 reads TGTGCCAGCAGGGTTGGGGAGGGTCAGCCCCAGCATTTT. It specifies CASRVGEGQPQHF.